Each of the 3 T cell receptor beta chains below was sequenced from the same sample in a study of shared clonotypes between healthy human individuals. Profiling relied on immunoSEQ multiplex PCR, and the TCRdb table lists in-frame clones only, not all of them. The data show nearly 600,000 clones, 95% seen once. CD45RO-negative CD8 cells positively selected for CCR7 made up the naive population, which excluded terminally differentiated effector memory CD45RA+ cells. Sample: naive CD8+ T cells sorted from blood. These receptors were taken from a young woman in good health.

This clone was picked up one time. The chain employs TRBV28 and TRBJ1-1; D is ambiguous. CDR1 and CDR2 (germline): MDHEN, SYDVKM. V lost 5 bases and J lost 4, with 14 bases in between. CDR3 length: 14 residues. CDR3 DNA sequence: TGTGCCAGCAGTCTCTCCTCGGGTGGCACTGAAGCTTTCTTT. Protein: CASSLSSGGTEAFF.

The rearrangement joins TRBV15 to TRBJ1-2; possibly TRBD1 for D (5 bases). Trimming removed 5 bases from V and 7 bases from J, with 17 bases in between. From germline, CDR1 is LNHNV and CDR2 YYDKDF (reference sequence). This CDR3 has 14 residues. Here the CDR3 reads CATSEGLPGSGYTF. The CDR3 nucleotides read TGTGCCACCAGCGAGGGACTGCCAGGAAGTGGCTACACCTTC.

This rearrangement joins TRBV4-2 to TRBJ2-3, with D perhaps matching TRBD1 or TRBD2 (5 bases each). The CDR3 sequence is 14 residues long. Looked up from germline, CDR1 is LGHNA and CDR2 is YNFKEQ. Trimming pared 0 bases from V and 4 bases from J, leaving 8 bases between. CDR3 nucleotides: TGTGCCAGCAGCCAAGATCTGGGGGCAGATACGCAGTATTTT. Residues: CASSQDLGADTQYF.